The 6 T cell receptor beta chains presented below share a single source sample, sequenced in a study of T-cell reconstitution after alpha-beta-depleted transplantation in children. TCRbeta library preparation incorporated unique molecular identifiers. Using its own MiXCR run on the PCR reads, TCRdb lists one record per CDR3 protein. The sample lists roughly 500,000 distinct CDR3 sequences, roughly a tenth seen once, with around 2% in the top ten. Sample: PBMCs, taken before TCRalphabeta/CD19-depleted stem cell transplant. These receptors came from a child aged 2 to 10 with inherited bone marrow failure, due to receive a stem cell transplant.

This clonotype was observed at least ten times. The chain couples TRBV29-1 to TRBJ2-3; 13 bases are shared with TRBD2. With V trimmed by 6 bases and J by 3 bases, 6 bases remained unmatched. Germline CDR1 and CDR2: SQVTM and ANQGSEA. CDR3 size: 15 residues. The CDR3 loop reads CSVSRTSGRTDTQYF. CDR3 in DNA: TGCAGCGTCTCTAGGACTAGCGGGAGAACAGATACGCAGTATTTT.

This clonotype was counted between two and nine times. The CDR3 is CASTKPGQGAGELFF. The CDR3 DNA reads as TGTGCCAGCACTAAACCGGGACAGGGGGCCGGGGAGCTGTTTTTT. The gene calls are TRBV6-1 and TRBJ2-2; TRBD1 aligns across 11 bases. V gave up 7 bases and J gave up 6 bases; unmatched junction bases: 7. The CDR3 runs 15 residues. Germline V gene lookup returns CDR1 MNHNS and CDR2 SASEGT.

The chain links TRBV7-9 to TRBJ1-5; no reliable D call. CDR1 and CDR2 from the germline V gene are SEHNR and FQNEAQ (reference sequence). With 5 bases removed from V and 5 bases from J, the gap between germline ends came to 10 bases. The CDR3 consists of 13 residues. The CDR3 region has the DNA TGTGCCAGCAGCGACGGCGGGCATCAGCCCCAGCATTTT. Amino acid sequence: CASSDGGHQPQHF.

This clonotype was counted many times. The CDR3 region has the DNA TGTGCCAGCTCGCACAGGGGGCATGTTGAGCAGTTCTTC. The encoded protein is CASSHRGHVEQFF. The chain carries TRBV28 and TRBJ2-1; 9 positions agree with TRBD1. CDR3 length: 13 residues. CDR1 is MDHEN, CDR2 SYDVKM, per germline. After removal of 8 bases from V and 9 bases from J, the junction contained 8 bases not matched to a gene.

The chain carries TRBV5-6 and TRBJ2-3; 10 nucleotides match TRBD2. Trimming took 0 bases from V and 5 from J; bases not matched to a gene: 3. The CDR3 totals 15 residues. Germline lookup yields CDR1 SGHDT and CDR2 YYEEEE. The CDR3 sequence: CASSLVGTSEDTQYF. The DNA of the CDR3 is TGTGCCAGCAGCTTGGTCGGGACTAGCGAAGATACGCAGTATTTT.

This clonotype has at least ten counts. The V and J genes are TRBV19 and TRBJ2-1; the match to TRBD1 covers 9 bases. This CDR3 spans 15 amino acids. Looked up from germline, CDR1 is LNHDA and CDR2 is SQIVND (reference sequence). The V and J ends lost 1 base and 8 bases, in that order; junction bases with no gene match: 6. The chain's CDR3 is CASSIVGQGADEQFF. For the CDR3, the DNA is TGTGCCAGTAGTATAGTGGGACAGGGAGCAGATGAGCAGTTCTTC.